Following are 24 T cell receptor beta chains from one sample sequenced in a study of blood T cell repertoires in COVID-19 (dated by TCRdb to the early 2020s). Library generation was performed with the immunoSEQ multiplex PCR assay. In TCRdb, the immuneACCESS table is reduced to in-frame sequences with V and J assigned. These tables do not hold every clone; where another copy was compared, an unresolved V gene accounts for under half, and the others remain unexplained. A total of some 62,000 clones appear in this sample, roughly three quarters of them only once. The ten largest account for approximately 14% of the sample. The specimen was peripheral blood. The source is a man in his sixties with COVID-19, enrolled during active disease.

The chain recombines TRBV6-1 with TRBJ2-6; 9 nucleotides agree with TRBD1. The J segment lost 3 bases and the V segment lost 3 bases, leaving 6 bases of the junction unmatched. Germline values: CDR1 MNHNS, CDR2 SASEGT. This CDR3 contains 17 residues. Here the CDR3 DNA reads TGTGCCAGCAGTGACTACAACAGGGGGCTTGGGGCCAACGTCCTGACTTTC. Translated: CASSDYNRGLGANVLTF.

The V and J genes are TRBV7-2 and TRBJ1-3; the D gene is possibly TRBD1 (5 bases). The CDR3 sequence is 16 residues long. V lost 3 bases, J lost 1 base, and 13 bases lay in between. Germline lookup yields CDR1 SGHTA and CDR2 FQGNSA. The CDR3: CASSLRPGNSGNTIYF. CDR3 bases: TGTGCCAGCAGCTTGCGGCCAGGGAATTCTGGAAACACCATATATTTT. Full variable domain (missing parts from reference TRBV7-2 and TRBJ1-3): GAGVSQSPSNKVTEKGKDVELRCDPISGHTALYWYRQSLGQGLEFLIYFQGNSAPDKSGLPSDRFSAERTGGSVSTLTIQRTQQEDSAVYLCASSLRPGNSGNTIYFGEGSWLTVV.

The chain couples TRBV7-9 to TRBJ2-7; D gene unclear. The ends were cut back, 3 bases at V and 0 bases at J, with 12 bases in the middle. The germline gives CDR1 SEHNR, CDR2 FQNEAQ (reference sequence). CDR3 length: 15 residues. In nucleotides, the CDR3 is TGTGCCAGCAGCTTCACGAGGATTAGCTCCTACGAGCAGTACTTC. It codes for CASSFTRISSYEQYF. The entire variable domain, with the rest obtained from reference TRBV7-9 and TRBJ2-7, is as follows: DTGVSQNPRHKITKRGQNVTFRCDPISEHNRLYWYRQTLGQGPEFLTYFQNEAQLEKSRLLSDRFSAERPKGSFSTLEIQRTEQGDSAMYLCASSFTRISSYEQYFGPGTRLTVT.

The CDR3 nucleotides read TGTGCCAGTAGCCCTCGCCGGGGGGCGATCGAGCAGTACTTC. It yields the protein CASSPRRGAIEQYF. The J gene is TRBJ2-7, the V gene TRBV19; the D gene is possibly TRBD2 (7 bases). The germline V gene encodes CDR1 LNHDA and CDR2 SQIVND (reference sequence). This CDR3 is 14 amino acids long. Trimming left V 6 bases short and J 6 bases short, with 18 bases between.

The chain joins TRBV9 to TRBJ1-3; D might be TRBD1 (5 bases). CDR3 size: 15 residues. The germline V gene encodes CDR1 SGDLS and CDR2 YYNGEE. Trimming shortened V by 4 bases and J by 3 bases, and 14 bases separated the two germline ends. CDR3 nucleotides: TGTGCCAGCAGCTCACGGCGGGACGGTGGAAACACCATATATTTT. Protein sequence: CASSSRRDGGNTIYF.

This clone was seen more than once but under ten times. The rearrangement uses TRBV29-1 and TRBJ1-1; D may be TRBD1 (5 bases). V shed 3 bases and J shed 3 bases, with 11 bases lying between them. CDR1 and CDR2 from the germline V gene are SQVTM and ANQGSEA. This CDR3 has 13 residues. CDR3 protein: CSVETQEYTEAFF. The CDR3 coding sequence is TGCAGCGTTGAGACACAGGAGTACACTGAAGCTTTCTTT.

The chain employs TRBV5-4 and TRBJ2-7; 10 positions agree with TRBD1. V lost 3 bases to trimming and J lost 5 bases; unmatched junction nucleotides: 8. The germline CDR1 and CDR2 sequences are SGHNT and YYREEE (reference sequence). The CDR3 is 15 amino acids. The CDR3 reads CASSSAGTGVHEQYF. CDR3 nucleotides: TGTGCCAGCAGCTCGGCCGGGACAGGGGTCCACGAGCAGTACTTC.

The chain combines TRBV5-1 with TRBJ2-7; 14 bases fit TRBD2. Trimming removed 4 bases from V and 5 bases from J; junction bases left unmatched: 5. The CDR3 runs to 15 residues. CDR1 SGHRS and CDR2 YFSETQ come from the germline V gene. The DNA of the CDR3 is TGCGCCAGCAGCGCCGGGACTAGCGGGAGTAACGAGCAGTACTTC. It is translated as CASSAGTSGSNEQYF.

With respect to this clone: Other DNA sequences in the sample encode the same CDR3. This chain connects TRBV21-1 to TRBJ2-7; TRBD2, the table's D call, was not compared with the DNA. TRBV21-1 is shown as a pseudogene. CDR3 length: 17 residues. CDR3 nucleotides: TGTGCCAGCAGCATACAACGTCTAGCGGGGCATATTTACGAGCAGTACTTC. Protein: CASSIQRLAGHIYEQYF.

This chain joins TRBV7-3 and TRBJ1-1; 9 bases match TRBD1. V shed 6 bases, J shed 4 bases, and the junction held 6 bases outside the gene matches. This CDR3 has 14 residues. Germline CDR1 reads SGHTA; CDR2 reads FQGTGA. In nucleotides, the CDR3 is TGTGCCAGCAGGTCGGGACAGGGAGGCACTGAAGCTTTCTTT. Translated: CASRSGQGGTEAFF.

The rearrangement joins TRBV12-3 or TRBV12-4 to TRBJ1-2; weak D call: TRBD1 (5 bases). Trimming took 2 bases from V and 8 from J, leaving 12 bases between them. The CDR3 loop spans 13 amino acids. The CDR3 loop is CASSLRGGYGYTF. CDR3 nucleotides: TGTGCCAGCAGTTTAAGGGGAGGTTACGGCTACACCTTC.

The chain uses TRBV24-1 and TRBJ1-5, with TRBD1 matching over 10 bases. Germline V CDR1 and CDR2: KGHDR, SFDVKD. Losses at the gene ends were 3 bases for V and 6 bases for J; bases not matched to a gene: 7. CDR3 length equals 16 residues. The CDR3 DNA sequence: TGTGCCACCAGTGATGGAGGACAGGGGGTAAGTCAGCCCCAGCATTTT. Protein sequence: CATSDGGQGVSQPQHF.

The CDR3: CASSDRTGIRGKLFF. For the CDR3, the DNA is TGTGCCAGCAGTGATAGGACAGGGATCAGAGGAAAACTGTTTTTT. This chain joins TRBV28 and TRBJ1-4, with TRBD1 matching 8 bases. Looked up from germline, CDR1 is MDHEN and CDR2 is SYDVKM. The CDR3 loop spans 15 amino acids. The V segment lost 5 bases and the J segment 10 bases; nucleotides outside the gene matches: 12.

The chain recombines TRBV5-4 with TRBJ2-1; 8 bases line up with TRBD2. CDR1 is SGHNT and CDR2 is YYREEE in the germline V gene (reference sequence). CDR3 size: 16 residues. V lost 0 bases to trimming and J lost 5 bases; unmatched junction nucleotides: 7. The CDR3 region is CASSLGGSGSHNEQFF. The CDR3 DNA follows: TGTGCCAGCAGCTTGGGTGGCAGCGGGAGTCACAATGAGCAGTTCTTC. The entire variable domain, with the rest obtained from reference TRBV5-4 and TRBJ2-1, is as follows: ETGVTQSPTHLIKTRGQQVTLRCSSQSGHNTVSWYQQALGQGPQFIFQYYREEENGRGNFPPRFSGLQFPNYSSELNVNALELDDSALYLCASSLGGSGSHNEQFFGPGTRLTVL.

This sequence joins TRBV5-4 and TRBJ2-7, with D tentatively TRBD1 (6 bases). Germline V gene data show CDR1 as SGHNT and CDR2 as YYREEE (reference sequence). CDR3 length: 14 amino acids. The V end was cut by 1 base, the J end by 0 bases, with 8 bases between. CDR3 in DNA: TGTGCCAGCAGCTTGTGGGACACCTCCTACGAGCAGTACTTC. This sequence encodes CASSLWDTSYEQYF.

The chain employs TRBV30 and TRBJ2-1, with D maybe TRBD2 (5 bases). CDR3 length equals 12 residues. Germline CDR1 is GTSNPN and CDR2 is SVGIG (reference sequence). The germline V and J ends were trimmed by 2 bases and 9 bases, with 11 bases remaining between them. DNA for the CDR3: TGTGCCTGGAGTCTGGTAGAGGGTGAGCAGTTCTTC. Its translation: CAWSLVEGEQFF.

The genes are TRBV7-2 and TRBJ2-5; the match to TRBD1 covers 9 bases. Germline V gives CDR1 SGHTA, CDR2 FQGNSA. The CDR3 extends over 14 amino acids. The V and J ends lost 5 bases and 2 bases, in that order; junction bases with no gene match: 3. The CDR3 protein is CASSQDRGQETQYF. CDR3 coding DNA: TGTGCCAGCAGCCAGGACAGGGGTCAAGAGACCCAGTACTTC.

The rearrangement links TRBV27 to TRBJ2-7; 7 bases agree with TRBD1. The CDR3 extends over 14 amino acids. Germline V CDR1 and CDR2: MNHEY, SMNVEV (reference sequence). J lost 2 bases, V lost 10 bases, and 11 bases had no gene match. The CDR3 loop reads CATRYRDRPYEQYF. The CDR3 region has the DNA TGTGCCACCAGATACCGGGACAGACCCTACGAGCAGTACTTC.

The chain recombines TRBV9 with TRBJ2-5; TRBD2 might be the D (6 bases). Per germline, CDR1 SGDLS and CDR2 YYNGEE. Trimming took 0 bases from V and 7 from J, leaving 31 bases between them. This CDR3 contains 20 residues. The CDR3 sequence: CASSVAIEESGGTPPWTQYF. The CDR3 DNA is TGTGCCAGCAGCGTAGCCATCGAGGAGAGTGGGGGGACCCCACCATGGACCCAGTACTTC.

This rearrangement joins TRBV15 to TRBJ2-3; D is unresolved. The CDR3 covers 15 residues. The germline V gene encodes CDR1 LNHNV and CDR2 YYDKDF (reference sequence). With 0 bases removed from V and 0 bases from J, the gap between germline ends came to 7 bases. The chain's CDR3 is CATSRDKTSTDTQYF. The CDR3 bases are TGTGCCACCAGCAGAGATAAAACTAGCACAGATACGCAGTATTTT.

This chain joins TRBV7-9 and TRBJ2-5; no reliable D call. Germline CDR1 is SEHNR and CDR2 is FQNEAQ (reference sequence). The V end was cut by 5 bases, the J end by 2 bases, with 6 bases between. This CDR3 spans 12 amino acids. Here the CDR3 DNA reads TGTGCCAGCAGCCCCACACAAGAGACCCAGTACTTC. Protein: CASSPTQETQYF. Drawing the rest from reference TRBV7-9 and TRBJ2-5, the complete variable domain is DTGVSQNPRHKITKRGQNVTFRCDPISEHNRLYWYRQTLGQGPEFLTYFQNEAQLEKSRLLSDRFSAERPKGSFSTLEIQRTEQGDSAMYLCASSPTQETQYFGPGTRLLVL.

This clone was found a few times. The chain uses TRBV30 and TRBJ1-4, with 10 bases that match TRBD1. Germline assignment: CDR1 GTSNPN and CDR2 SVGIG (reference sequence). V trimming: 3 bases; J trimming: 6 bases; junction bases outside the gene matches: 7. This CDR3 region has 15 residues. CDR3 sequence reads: CAWRGVGQGDEKLFF. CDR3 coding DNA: TGTGCCTGGAGAGGTGTCGGACAGGGGGATGAAAAACTGTTTTTT. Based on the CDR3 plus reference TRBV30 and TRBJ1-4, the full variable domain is SQTIHQWPATLVQPVGSPLSLECTVEGTSNPNLYWYRQAAGRGLQLLFYSVGIGQISSEVPQNLSASRPQDRQFILSSKKLLLSDSGFYLCAWRGVGQGDEKLFFGSGTQLSVL.

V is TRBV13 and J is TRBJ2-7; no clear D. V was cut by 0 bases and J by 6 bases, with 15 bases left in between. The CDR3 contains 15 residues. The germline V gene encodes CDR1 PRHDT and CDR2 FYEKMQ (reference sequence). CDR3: CASSLGARLSGEQYF. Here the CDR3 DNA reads TGTGCCAGCAGCTTAGGCGCTAGGCTTAGTGGCGAGCAGTACTTC.

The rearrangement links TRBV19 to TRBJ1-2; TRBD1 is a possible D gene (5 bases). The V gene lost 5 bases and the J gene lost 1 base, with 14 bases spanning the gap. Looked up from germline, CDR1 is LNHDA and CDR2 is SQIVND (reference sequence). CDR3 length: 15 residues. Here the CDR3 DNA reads TGTGCCAGTAGTCTTGGCGGGGCAAATAACTATGGCTACACCTTC. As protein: CASSLGGANNYGYTF.